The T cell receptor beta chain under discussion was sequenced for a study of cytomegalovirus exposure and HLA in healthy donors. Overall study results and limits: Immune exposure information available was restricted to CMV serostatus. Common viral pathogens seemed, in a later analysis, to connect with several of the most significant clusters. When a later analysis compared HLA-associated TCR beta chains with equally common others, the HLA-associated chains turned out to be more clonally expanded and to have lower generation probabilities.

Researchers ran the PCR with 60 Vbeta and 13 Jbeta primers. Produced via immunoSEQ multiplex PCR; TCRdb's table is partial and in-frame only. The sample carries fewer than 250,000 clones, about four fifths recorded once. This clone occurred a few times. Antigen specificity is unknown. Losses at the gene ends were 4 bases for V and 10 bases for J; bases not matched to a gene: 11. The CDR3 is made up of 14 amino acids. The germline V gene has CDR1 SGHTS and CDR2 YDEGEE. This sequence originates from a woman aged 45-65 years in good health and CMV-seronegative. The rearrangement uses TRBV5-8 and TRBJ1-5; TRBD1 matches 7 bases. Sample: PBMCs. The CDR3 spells CASSPGTADGPQHF. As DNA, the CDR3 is TGTGCCAGCAGCCCGGGGACAGCCGACGGCCCCCAGCATTTT.